The source of this T cell receptor beta chain is a study of blood T cell repertoires in COVID-19 (dated by TCRdb to 2019 to 2021). In terms of the full investigation: Samples covering the acute and convalescent phases of COVID-19 were provided by collaborators in the United States, Italy and Spain. The prospective study material was composed of cDNA or gDNA derived from T cells, B-cell-depleted T cells, or PBMCs. Subjects who had been exposed to COVID-19, were actively infected with it, or had recovered from it provided the deeply sampled blood TCRbeta repertoires that made up the dataset. A freely available public database, intended as a resource for researchers studying the immune response to SARS-CoV-2, is where the repertoires were released. The samples were drawn from the first 160 participants of the ongoing ImmuneRACE study and from 1,254 subjects provided by 6 global collaborators. The sample metadata nearly always contained a de-identified subject ID, COVID-19 status, age in years and sex. HLA class I and class II types, where available, came from metadata supplied by the sample provider rather than from assay-based typing.

TCRbeta CDR3 regions were amplified from genomic DNA using the immunoSEQ Assay, a bias-controlled multiplex PCR. As for how the authors treated the data: The number of nucleated cells in each sample was estimated from the amplification of reference gene primers within the assay. To quantify the absolute abundance of each unique TCRbeta CDR3 rearrangement, sequence reads were collapsed and filtered. For each sample, productive Simpson clonality was calculated as the square root of Simpson's diversity index across productive rearrangements. Here the immuneACCESS table is served through TCRdb, limited to in-frame sequences with V and J called. Missing clones are a known gap in these copies; in checked studies unresolved V genes cover under half, and the rest lacks a known reason. Clone size and V and J calls were adopted from that table, with D and trimming inferred from the DNA. The table for this sample lists hundreds of thousands of clones; 65% to 90% of them were counted only once. Under 8.5% of the sample is in the top ten clones.

Inclusive of the bounding cysteine and phenylalanine, the CDR3 is 15 residues long. Of the read, only the CDR3 DNA is kept; its 45 bases are in frame from base 1. V lost 0 bases and J lost 7 bases, and the count of bases not matched to a germline gene is 6. The CDR1 and CDR2 encoded by the germline V gene are MNHEY and SVGAGI. One collaborating source in Seattle enrolled patients during active infection and followed them longitudinally through the course of disease. The collaborating institutions used their own protocols to collect whole blood in K2EDTA tubes. For TCRbeta analysis, collaborators shipped samples in one of three forms: frozen whole blood, isolated PBMCs, or DNA extracted from either of those sample types. To note about this clone: The antigen this receptor binds is unknown. Within one base of it there is no much larger clone, and no base qualities were kept.

The research as a whole found: The amount of clinical and demographic metadata varied by source and participant and was provided uncurated.

Sequencing input: peripheral blood. The receptor comes from a woman between 55 and 75 years old with COVID-19, enrolled during active disease. The V and J segments used are TRBV6-5 and TRBJ2-1; 7 nucleotides in the junction match TRBD2. For the CDR3, the sequence is CASSYSSGVGNEQFF. The nucleotide sequence reads as follows: TGTGCCAGCAGTTACTCCAGCGGGGTGGGGAATGAGCAGTTCTTC.